Listed below are T cell receptor beta chains from one sample, sequenced in a study of CD8 T cells in ankylosing spondylitis. TCRdb called the 5' RACE reads again in MiXCR, with one record for every CDR3 protein. This table has a few hundred thousand distinct CDR3 sequences, roughly 12% appearing once. The sample was blood, either unsorted or a sorted T cell fraction (not recorded which). Receptor source: a male donor with ankylosing spondylitis. Each CDR3 is given with its conserved first and last residue. A D gene is named only where the DNA matches it firmly. Size tells how often a clone was seen (once, few, many) or the class of an expanded clone, and some rows leave it out.

>few|TRBJ2-5|TRBV29-1|.
CSVFGAQETQYF
TGCAGCGTCTTTGGGGCACAAGAGACCCAGTACTTC
>many|TRBJ2-3|TRBV5-6|TRBD1
CASSAGQAGTDTQYF
TGTGCCAGCAGCGCCGGACAGGCGGGCACAGATACGCAGTATTTT
>.|TRBJ2-6|TRBV10-2|.
CASSDRANSGANVLTF
TGCGCCAGCAGTGACCGGGCGAACTCTGGGGCCAACGTCCTGACTTTC
>few|TRBJ2-1|TRBV11-3|.
CASSLDDYYRGNEQFF
TGTGCCAGCAGCTTAGACGACTACTACCGAGGAAATGAGCAGTTCTTC
>.|TRBJ1-6|TRBV5-1|.
CASSLVRAASNSPLHF
TGCGCCAGCAGCTTGGTACGGGCGGCCTCTAATTCACCCCTCCACTTT
>.|TRBJ1-1|TRBV5-1|TRBD1
CASSPRSGTGETEAFF
TGCGCCAGCAGCCCTAGATCCGGGACAGGGGAAACTGAAGCTTTCTTT
>.|TRBJ1-6|TRBV12-3/TRBV12-4|.
CASSLGSPRRDNSPLHF
TGTGCCAGCAGTTTAGGCTCCCCCAGGCGGGATAATTCACCCCTCCACTTT
>few|TRBJ1-6|TRBV27|.
CASSLLRGSLHF
TGTGCCAGCAGTTTATTAAGAGGATCCCTCCACTTT
>many|TRBJ1-2|TRBV29-1|.
CSVALLGGPEIKGYTF
TGCAGCGTGGCCCTCCTGGGAGGGCCTGAGATTAAGGGCTACACCTTC
>many|TRBJ2-1|TRBV7-9|.
CASSLGRGKGHNEQFF
TGTGCCAGCAGCCTTGGCAGAGGGAAGGGACACAATGAGCAGTTCTTC
>.|TRBJ1-6|TRBV14|.
CASSQVNSPLHF
TGTGCCAGCAGCCAAGTCAATTCACCCCTCCACTTT